The present T cell receptor (beta chain) was sequenced within a study of identical twins. Healthy Caucasians supplied all donations. The CDR3 is 18 amino acids. CDR1 and CDR2 (germline): LGHDT, YNNKEL (reference sequence). V was clipped by 0 bases and J by 6 bases, with 23 bases between them. From the 5' RACE reads, TCRdb called clonotypes with MiXCR, one entry per CDR3 protein. The table records 690,000 or so distinct CDR3 sequences, approximately 9% of them present only once. This clonotype was observed many times. Its antigen is unidentified. Study-level points and caveats: Reduced insertions were recorded for abundant cord blood beta clonotypes, with no such pattern in memory repertoires. Rather than following the same donors, the conclusions depended on cross-sectional statistical analysis.

These data were also reused for a study on yellow fever vaccine responses in identical twins.

V usage is TRBV3-1 and J usage is TRBJ2-5, with a weak D call TRBD2 (6 bases). Sample: PBMCs. This clonotype was sampled from a woman between 18 and 30 years old in good health. The CDR3 DNA reads as TGTGCCAGCAGCCAAGATAGGGCTAGCGCGGCAAAGAAACAGACCCAGTACTTC. Its protein is CASSQDRASAAKKQTQYF.